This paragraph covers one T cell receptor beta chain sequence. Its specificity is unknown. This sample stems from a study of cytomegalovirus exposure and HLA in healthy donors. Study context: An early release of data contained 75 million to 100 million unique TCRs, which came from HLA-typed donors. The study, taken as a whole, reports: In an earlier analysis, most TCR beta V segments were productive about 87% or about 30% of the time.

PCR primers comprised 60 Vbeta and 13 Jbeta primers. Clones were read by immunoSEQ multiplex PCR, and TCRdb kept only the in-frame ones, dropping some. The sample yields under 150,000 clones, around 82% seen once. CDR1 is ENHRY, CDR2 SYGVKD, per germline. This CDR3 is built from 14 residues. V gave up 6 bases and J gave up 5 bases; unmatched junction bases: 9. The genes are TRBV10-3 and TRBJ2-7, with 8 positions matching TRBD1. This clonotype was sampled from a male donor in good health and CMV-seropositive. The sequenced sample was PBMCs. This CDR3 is CAISEGQGRNEQYF. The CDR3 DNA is TGTGCCATCAGCGAAGGACAGGGAAGGAACGAGCAGTACTTC.